This T cell receptor (beta chain) derives from a study of cytomegalovirus exposure and HLA in healthy donors (dated by TCRdb to about 2017). Looking at the study overall: A later analysis indicated that the 130 or so validation repertoires were generated on the platform also employed for the roughly 650 repertoires of the first cohort. The study combined high-throughput TCR immunosequencing, statistical association of individual TCRs with disease status, and machine learning to predict cytomegalovirus infection status. In addition to the first cohort of roughly 670 subjects, a separate validation cohort of approximately 110 different subjects was used. The study was designed to test whether signatures of past pathogen exposure could be identified by cataloging public T cell receptors.

The CDR3 goes from the cysteine to the phenylalanine over 14 residues. Only CDR3 DNA remains: 42 bases, in frame from the first base. The germline V gene supplies CDR1 LGHNA and CDR2 YSLEER. The germline ends are 13 bases apart after V is trimmed by 3 bases and J by 5 bases. A note on this clone: No cognate antigen has been identified for it. No clone much larger than this one lies a single base away; base qualities are absent.

The donors belonged to the validation cohort of about 130 subjects, which was separate from the roughly 670-subject first cohort. Library preparation was by the immunoSEQ multiplex PCR assay. The original methods were these. To diagnose cytomegalovirus status from the catalog of TCR beta chain sequences, a statistical classification framework was built. TCRdb provides this immuneACCESS table in a form limited to in-frame rearrangements. Some clones are lacking; in checked studies, under half of them reflect an unresolved V gene, and why the rest are absent is not known. V and J calls plus clone size are reproduced from that table; the DNA served to infer D and trimming. The sample yields roughly 110,000 clones; about 85% were counted once. About 1.8% of the sample rests with the top ten. Overall study results and their limits: In the study, around 150 TCR beta chains were listed as associated with cytomegalovirus. While some public TCRs were present in many individuals, most TCR sequences turned up only very rarely across donors. The classifier was reported to diagnose cytomegalovirus status with high specificity and sensitivity in both the original and validation cohorts. In vitro tests confirmed that three of the cytomegalovirus-associated TCR beta chains recognize cytomegalovirus antigens. A later analysis had no HLA typing for the validation cohort, so co-occurrence there was scored across all 120 repertoires. The authors suggested that the approach could potentially be generalized to other disease states and immunological phenotypes. Subsequent analysis determined that TCRs grouped into clusters in the first cohort also showed a tendency toward co-occurrence across the 90 to 150 validation repertoires, and 90% to 95% of cluster scores exceeded 0.

This clonotype originated in a woman aged 18 to 35 in good health and CMV-seropositive. The V gene is TRBV4-3 and the J gene is TRBJ1-2; the D gene identity is not certain. The sequencing input was PBMCs. The CDR3 protein sequence reads: CASSQAGGRYGYTF. The DNA reads TGCGCCAGCAGCCAGGCTGGAGGGAGGTATGGCTACACCTTC.